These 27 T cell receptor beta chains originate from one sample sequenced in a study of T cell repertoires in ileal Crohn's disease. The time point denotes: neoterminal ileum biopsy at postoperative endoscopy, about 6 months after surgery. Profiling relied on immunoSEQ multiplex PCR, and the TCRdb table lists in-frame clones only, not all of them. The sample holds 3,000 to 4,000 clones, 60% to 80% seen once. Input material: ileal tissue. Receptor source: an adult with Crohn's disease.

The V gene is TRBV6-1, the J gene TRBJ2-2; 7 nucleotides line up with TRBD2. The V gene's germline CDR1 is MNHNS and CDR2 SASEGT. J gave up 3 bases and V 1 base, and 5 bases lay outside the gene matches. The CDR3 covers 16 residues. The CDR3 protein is CASSEVPSGYTGELFF. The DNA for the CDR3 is TGTGCCAGCAGTGAAGTACCTAGCGGTTACACCGGGGAGCTGTTTTTT.

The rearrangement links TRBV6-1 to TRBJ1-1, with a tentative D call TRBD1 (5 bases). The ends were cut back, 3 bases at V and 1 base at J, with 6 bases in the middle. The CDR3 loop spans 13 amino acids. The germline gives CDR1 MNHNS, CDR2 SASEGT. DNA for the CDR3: TGTGCCAGCAGTGACAGGGAGAACACTGAAGCTTTCTTT. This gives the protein CASSDRENTEAFF.

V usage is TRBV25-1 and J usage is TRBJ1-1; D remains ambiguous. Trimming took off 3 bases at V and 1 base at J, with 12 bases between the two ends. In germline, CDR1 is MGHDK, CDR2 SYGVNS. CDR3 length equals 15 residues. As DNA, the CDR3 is TGTGCCAGCAGTGACCCTCGCAGGCCGAACACTGAAGCTTTCTTT. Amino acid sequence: CASSDPRRPNTEAFF.

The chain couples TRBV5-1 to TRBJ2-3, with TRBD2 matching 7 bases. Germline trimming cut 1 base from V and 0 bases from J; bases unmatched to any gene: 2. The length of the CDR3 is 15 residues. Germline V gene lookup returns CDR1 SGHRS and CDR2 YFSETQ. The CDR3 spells CASSLIGRSTDTQYF. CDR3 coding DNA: TGCGCCAGCAGCTTGATCGGGAGGAGCACAGATACGCAGTATTTT.

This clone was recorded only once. The CDR3 DNA reads TGTGCCAGCAGCTTTGACAGGGGTGGCTACAATGAGCAGTTCTTC. Translated, it gives CASSFDRGGYNEQFF. V is TRBV7-6 and J is TRBJ2-1; 8 bases are shared with TRBD1. The CDR3 has 15 amino acids. CDR1 SGHVS and CDR2 FNYEAQ come from the germline V gene. V was pared by 3 bases and J by 3 bases, with 4 bases of the junction left unmatched.

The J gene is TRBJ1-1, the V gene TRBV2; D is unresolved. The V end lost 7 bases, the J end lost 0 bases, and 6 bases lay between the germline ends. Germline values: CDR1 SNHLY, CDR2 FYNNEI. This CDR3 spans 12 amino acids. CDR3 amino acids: CASIALNTEAFF. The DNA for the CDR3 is TGTGCCAGCATAGCCCTGAACACTGAAGCTTTCTTT.

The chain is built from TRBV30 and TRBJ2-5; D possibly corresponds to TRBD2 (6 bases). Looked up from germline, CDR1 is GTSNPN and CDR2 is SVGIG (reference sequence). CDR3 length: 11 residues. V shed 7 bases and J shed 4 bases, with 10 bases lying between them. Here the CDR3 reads CALAVGETQYF. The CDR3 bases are TGTGCCTTAGCGGTAGGAGAGACCCAGTACTTC.

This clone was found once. The CDR3 loop reads CASSYRGPDTQYF. The CDR3 DNA is TGTGCCAGCAGTTATAGGGGGCCAGATACGCAGTATTTT. This chain joins TRBV6-5 and TRBJ2-3; 7 nucleotides match TRBD1. V lost 3 bases and J lost 4; bases outside the gene matches: 1. The CDR3 sequence is 13 residues long. Germline V gene data show CDR1 as MNHEY and CDR2 as SVGAGI.

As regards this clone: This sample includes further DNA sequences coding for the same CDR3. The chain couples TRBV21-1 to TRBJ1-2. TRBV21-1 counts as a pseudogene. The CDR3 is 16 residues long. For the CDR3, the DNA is TGTGCCAGCAGCAAAGTAGTGGGGGGGCTCGACTACGGCTACACCTTC. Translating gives CASSKVVGGLDYGYTF.

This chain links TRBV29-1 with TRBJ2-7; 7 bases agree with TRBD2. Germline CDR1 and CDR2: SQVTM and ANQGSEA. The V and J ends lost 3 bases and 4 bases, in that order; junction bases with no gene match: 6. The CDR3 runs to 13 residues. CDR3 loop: CSVEAGEQYEQYF. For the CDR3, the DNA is TGCAGCGTTGAGGCGGGGGAGCAGTACGAGCAGTACTTC.

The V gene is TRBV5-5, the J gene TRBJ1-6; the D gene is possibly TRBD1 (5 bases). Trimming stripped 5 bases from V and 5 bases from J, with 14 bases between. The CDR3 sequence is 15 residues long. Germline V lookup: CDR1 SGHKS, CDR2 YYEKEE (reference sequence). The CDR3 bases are TGTGCCAGCAGGGGGACGGGGACTAATAATTCACCCCTCCACTTT. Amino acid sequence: CASRGTGTNNSPLHF.

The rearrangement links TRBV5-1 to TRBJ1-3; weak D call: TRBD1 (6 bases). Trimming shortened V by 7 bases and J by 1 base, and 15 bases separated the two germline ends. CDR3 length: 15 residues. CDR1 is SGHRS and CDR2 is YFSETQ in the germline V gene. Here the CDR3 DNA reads TGCGCCAGCCAGGGGAGTTTTGGTTCTGGAAACACCATATATTTT. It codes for CASQGSFGSGNTIYF.

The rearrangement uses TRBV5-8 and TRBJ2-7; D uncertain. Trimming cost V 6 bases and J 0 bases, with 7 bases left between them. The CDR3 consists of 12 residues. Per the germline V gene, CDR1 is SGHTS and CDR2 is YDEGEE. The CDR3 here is CASITGSYEQYF. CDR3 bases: TGTGCCAGCATAACGGGCTCCTACGAGCAGTACTTC.

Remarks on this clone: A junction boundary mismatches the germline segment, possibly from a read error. In DNA, the CDR3 is TGTGCCAGTAGTCCTACATCCGGGACAGGGCCTAGGGCCTTC. Translating gives CASSPTSGTGPRAF. The chain recombines TRBV19 with TRBJ1-2; the match to TRBD1 covers 9 bases. The CDR3 has 14 residues. Germline V gives CDR1 LNHDA, CDR2 SQIVND (reference sequence).

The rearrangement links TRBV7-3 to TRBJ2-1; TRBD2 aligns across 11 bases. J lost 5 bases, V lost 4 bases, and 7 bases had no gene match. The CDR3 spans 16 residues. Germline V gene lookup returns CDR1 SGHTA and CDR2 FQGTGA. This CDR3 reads CASSSIAGGPNNEQFF. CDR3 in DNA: TGTGCCAGCAGCTCAATAGCGGGGGGGCCTAACAATGAGCAGTTCTTC.

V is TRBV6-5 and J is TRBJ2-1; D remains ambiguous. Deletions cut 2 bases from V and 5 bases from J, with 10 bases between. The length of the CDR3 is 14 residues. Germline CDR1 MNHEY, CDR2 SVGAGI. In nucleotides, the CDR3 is TGTGCCAGCAGTTACAAGGTTACTAACAATGAGCAGTTCTTC. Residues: CASSYKVTNNEQFF.

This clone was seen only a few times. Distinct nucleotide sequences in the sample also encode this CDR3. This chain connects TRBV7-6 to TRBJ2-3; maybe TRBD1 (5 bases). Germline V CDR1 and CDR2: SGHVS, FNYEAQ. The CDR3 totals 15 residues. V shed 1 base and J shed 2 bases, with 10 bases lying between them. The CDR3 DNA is TGTGCCAGCAGCTTAGAAGGGGATTCCACAGATACGCAGTATTTT. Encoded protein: CASSLEGDSTDTQYF.

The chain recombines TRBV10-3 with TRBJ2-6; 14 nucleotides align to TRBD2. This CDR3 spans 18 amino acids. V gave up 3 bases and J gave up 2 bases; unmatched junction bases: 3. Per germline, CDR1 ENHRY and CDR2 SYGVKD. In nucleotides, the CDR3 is TGTGCCATCAGTGATTCGACTAGCGGGAGGGCTGGGGCCAACGTCCTGACTTTC. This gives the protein CAISDSTSGRAGANVLTF.

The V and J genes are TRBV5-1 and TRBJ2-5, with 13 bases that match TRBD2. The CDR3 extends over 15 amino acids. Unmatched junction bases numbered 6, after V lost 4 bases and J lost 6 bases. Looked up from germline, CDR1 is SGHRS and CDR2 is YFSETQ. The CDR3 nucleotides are TGCGCCAGCAGCCCCGGGACTAGCGGGACGAAGACCCAGTACTTC. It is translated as CASSPGTSGTKTQYF.

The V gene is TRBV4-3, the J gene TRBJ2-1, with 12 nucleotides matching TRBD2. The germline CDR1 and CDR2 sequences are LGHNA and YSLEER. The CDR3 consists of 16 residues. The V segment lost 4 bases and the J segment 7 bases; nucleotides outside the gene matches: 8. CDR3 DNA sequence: TGCGCCAGCAGCCCCTTTGCGACTAGCGGGAGTAATGAGCAGTTCTTC. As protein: CASSPFATSGSNEQFF.

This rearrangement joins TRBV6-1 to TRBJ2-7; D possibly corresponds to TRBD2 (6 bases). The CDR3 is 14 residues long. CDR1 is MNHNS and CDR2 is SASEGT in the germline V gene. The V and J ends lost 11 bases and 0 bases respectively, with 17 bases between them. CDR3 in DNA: TGTGCCCTTTCCCGGGACTTTAGCTCCTACGAGCAGTACTTC. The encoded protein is CALSRDFSSYEQYF.

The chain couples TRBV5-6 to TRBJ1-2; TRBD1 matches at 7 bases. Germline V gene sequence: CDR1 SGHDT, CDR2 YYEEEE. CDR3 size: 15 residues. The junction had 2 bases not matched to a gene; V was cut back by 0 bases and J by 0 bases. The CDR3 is CASSLGTGANYGYTF. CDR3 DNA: TGTGCCAGCAGCTTGGGTACAGGGGCTAACTATGGCTACACCTTC.

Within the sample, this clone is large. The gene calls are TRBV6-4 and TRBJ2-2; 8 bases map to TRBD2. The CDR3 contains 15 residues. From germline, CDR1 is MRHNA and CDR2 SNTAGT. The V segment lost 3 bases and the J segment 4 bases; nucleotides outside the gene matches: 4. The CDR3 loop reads CASSEEAGGTGELFF. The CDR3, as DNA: TGTGCCAGCAGTGAAGAGGCGGGAGGCACCGGGGAGCTGTTTTTT.

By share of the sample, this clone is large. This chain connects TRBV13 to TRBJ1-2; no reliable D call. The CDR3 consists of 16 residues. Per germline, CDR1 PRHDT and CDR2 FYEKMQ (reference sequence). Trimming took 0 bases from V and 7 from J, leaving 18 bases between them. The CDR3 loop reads CASSLGRRAPLGGYTF. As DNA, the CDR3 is TGTGCCAGCAGCTTAGGCCGGCGGGCCCCTCTCGGTGGCTACACCTTC.

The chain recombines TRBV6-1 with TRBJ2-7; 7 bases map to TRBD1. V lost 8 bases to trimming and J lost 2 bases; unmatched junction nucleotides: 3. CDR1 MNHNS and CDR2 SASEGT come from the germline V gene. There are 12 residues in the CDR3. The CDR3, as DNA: TGTGCCAGCGGACAGGTTACCTACGAGCAGTACTTC. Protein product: CASGQVTYEQYF.

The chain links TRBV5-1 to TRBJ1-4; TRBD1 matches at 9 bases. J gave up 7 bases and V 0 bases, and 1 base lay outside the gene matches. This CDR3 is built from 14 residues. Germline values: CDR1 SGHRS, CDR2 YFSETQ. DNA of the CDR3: TGCGCCAGCAGCTTGGGACAGGGGGGTGAAAAACTGTTTTTT. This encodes CASSLGQGGEKLFF.

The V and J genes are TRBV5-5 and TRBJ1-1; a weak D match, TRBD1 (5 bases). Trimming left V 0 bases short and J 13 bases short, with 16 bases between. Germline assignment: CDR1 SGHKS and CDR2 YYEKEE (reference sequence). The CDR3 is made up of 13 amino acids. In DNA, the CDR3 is TGTGCCAGCAGCTTGGAGTGGGCGGGGGTAGGTTTCTTT. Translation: CASSLEWAGVGFF.